Listed here are 20 T cell receptor beta chains from one sample, sequenced in a study of T cells in Graves' hyperthyroidism and ophthalmopathy. There were TCR beta CDR3 regions amplified from RNA transcripts. An initial round of RT-PCR targeting the TCR CDR3 relied on the HTBI primer set. TCRdb independently ran MiXCR on the multiplex PCR reads; one entry per CDR3 protein. The data contain approximately 400,000 distinct CDR3 sequences, around a sixth of them singletons. The sample comprised blood. The receptors stem from a young woman with Graves' hyperthyroidism.

To note about this clonotype: Possible read error: a much larger clone is one base away. The chain is built from TRBV29-1 and TRBJ1-5; TRBD1 matches 7 bases. J was trimmed by 5 bases and V by 7 bases; bases with no gene match: 8. The CDR3 totals 13 residues. Germline assignment: CDR1 SQVTM and CDR2 ANQGSEA. CDR3 in amino acids: CSDRQGTDQPQHF. Written as DNA, the CDR3 is TGCAGCGACCGACAGGGAACGGATCAGCCCCAGCATTTT.

At least ten counts were recorded for this clonotype. The rearrangement joins TRBV7-9 to TRBJ2-1, with TRBD1 matching over 10 bases. CDR3 length: 13 amino acids. After removal of 5 bases from V and 6 bases from J, the junction contained 1 base not matched to a gene. Per germline, CDR1 SEHNR and CDR2 FQNEAQ (reference sequence). The CDR3 loop reads CASSRTGGNEQFF. The CDR3 DNA reads TGTGCCAGCAGCCGGACAGGGGGCAATGAGCAGTTCTTC.

This clonotype was seen many times. This chain connects TRBV28 to TRBJ2-1; maybe TRBD1 (5 bases). V was trimmed by 2 bases and J by 6 bases, leaving 23 bases between them. From germline, CDR1 is MDHEN and CDR2 SYDVKM. The CDR3 length is 18 residues. The CDR3 here is CASSLSPFATHQGNEQFF. CDR3 DNA sequence: TGTGCCAGCAGTTTAAGTCCCTTCGCGACACACCAGGGCAATGAGCAGTTCTTC.

This clonotype has just a few counts. The chain joins TRBV20-1 to TRBJ2-7; D may match TRBD1 or TRBD2 (5 bases each). The CDR3 runs to 11 residues. V dropped 6 bases and J dropped 9 bases, with 15 bases sitting between them. Germline CDR1 DFQATT, CDR2 SNEGSKA (reference sequence). In DNA form, the CDR3 reads TGCAGTGCCTCCCTTCGGGGCGTGCAGTACTTC. Translation: CSASLRGVQYF.

Notes on this clonotype: A much larger clone is a single base away; this may be a read error. The gene calls are TRBV5-6 and TRBJ2-1; D unclear. Gene TRBJ2-7 matches the end of the DNA better, so the J call may be wrong. The CDR3 consists of 15 residues. From germline, CDR1 is SGHDT and CDR2 YYEEEE. CDR3 amino acids: CASSLDLSSYNEQYF. DNA of the CDR3: TGTGCCAGCAGCTTGGACCTGAGCTCCTACAATGAGCAGTACTTC.

This clonotype was counted ten times or more. The chain is built from TRBV6-1 and TRBJ2-2; TRBD1 matches at 7 bases. Germline V lookup: CDR1 MNHNS, CDR2 SASEGT. The junction had 2 bases not matched to a gene; V was cut back by 6 bases and J by 4 bases. This CDR3 has 13 amino acids. CDR3 sequence: CASRTGSTGELFF. CDR3 in DNA: TGTGCCAGCAGGACAGGGAGCACCGGGGAGCTGTTTTTT.

This clonotype was seen ten or more times. V and J are TRBV7-3 and TRBJ2-1; 7 bases align to TRBD2. CDR1 and CDR2 (germline): SGHTA, FQGTGA. This CDR3 comprises 15 residues. Trimming cost V 5 bases and J 2 bases; bases outside gene matches: 6. DNA for the CDR3: TGTGCCAGCAGCGGGGGGGGAGGGCCCTACAATGAGCAGTTCTTC. The encoded protein is CASSGGGGPYNEQFF. Full variable domain (remainder filled in from reference TRBV7-3 and TRBJ2-1): GAGVSQTPSNKVTEKGKYVELRCDPISGHTALYWYRQSLGQGPEFLIYFQGTGAADDSGLPNDRFFAVRPEGSVSTLKIQRTERGDSAVYLCASSGGGGPYNEQFFGPGTRLTVL.

This clonotype has at least ten counts. The chain joins TRBV19 to TRBJ1-2, with a tentative D call TRBD1 (5 bases). This CDR3 comprises 18 residues. Germline V CDR1 and CDR2: LNHDA, SQIVND (reference sequence). Trimming stripped 4 bases from V and 5 bases from J, with 26 bases between. Here the CDR3 reads CASSTPGRPSSPLYGYTF. The CDR3 region has the DNA TGTGCCAGTAGTACACCGGGACGGCCATCAAGCCCTTTGTATGGCTACACCTTC.

The V call is TRBV20-1, the J call TRBJ1-5; TRBD1 matches 8 bases. The CDR3 runs to 16 residues. The V and J ends lost 5 bases and 7 bases, in that order; junction bases with no gene match: 16. Germline assignment: CDR1 DFQATT and CDR2 SNEGSKA (reference sequence). The CDR3 nucleotides are TGCAGTGCTGGCTGGGGAACAGGGGGTCCGGGACAGCCCCAGCATTTT. It specifies CSAGWGTGGPGQPQHF.

This clonotype was seen a handful of times. This sequence joins TRBV24-1 and TRBJ2-5; 9 bases are a match to TRBD1. Germline CDR1 reads KGHDR; CDR2 reads SFDVKD. The trim removed 5 bases at V and 4 bases at J, leaving 4 bases unmatched. The CDR3 has 14 residues. The CDR3 spells CATSGRQGGETQYF. The DNA for the CDR3 is TGTGCCACCAGTGGGCGACAGGGGGGAGAGACCCAGTACTTC.

The gene calls are TRBV4-2 and TRBJ2-2; D might be TRBD1 (6 bases). This CDR3 is built from 15 residues. The germline CDR1 and CDR2 sequences are LGHNA and YNFKEQ. The V end was cut by 2 bases, the J end by 7 bases, with 14 bases between. This CDR3 is CASSQSLGAGGELFF. CDR3 nucleotide sequence: TGTGCCAGCAGCCAATCGCTGGGGGCGGGCGGGGAGCTGTTTTTT.

This clonotype was recorded many times. The chain employs TRBV6-4 and TRBJ2-3, with TRBD2 identical over 9 bases. Germline trimming cut 2 bases from V and 6 bases from J; bases unmatched to any gene: 6. The CDR3 loop spans 15 amino acids. CDR1 MRHNA and CDR2 SNTAGT come from the germline V gene. CDR3 amino acids: CASSDGAGGLDTQYF. The CDR3 DNA reads TGTGCCAGCAGTGACGGCGCGGGAGGGCTGGATACGCAGTATTTT.

This clonotype was seen more than once but under ten times. CDR3 sequence reads: CASSSLTRVRNTEAFF. The CDR3 bases are TGTGCCAGTAGTAGTCTTACAAGGGTCCGGAACACTGAAGCTTTCTTT. This rearrangement joins TRBV19 to TRBJ1-1; D is ambiguous. Trimming took off 4 bases at V and 1 base at J, with 16 bases between the two ends. The CDR3 runs 16 residues. The germline gives CDR1 LNHDA, CDR2 SQIVND (reference sequence).

This clonotype was counted many times. The chain couples TRBV18 to TRBJ2-7; D is ambiguous. V lost 5 bases to trimming and J lost 2 bases, with 16 bases between them. Germline V gene data show CDR1 as KGHSH and CDR2 as LQKENI. The CDR3 has 15 amino acids. CDR3 region: CASSIGPDTTYEQYF. CDR3 sequence (DNA): TGTGCCAGCTCAATAGGTCCCGACACAACCTACGAGCAGTACTTC.

This clonotype was seen ten or more times. The V and J genes are TRBV5-1 and TRBJ2-7; 10 bases agree with TRBD2. Germline lookup yields CDR1 SGHRS and CDR2 YFSETQ. Germline trimming cut 0 bases from V and 1 base from J; bases unmatched to any gene: 4. The CDR3 has 16 amino acids. CDR3 in DNA: TGCGCCAGCAGCTTGGCTGGGACTAGCGCTTCCTACGAGCAGTACTTC. This gives the protein CASSLAGTSASYEQYF.

In this sample, this clonotype turned up a few times. V is TRBV11-2 and J is TRBJ2-7; D is unclear. Germline V gene data show CDR1 as SGHAT and CDR2 as FQNNGV. The CDR3 totals 11 residues. V dropped 6 bases and J dropped 5 bases, with 8 bases sitting between them. As DNA, the CDR3 is TGTGCCAGCAGGCGATCTGACGAGCAGTACTTC. Protein sequence: CASRRSDEQYF.

In this sample, this clonotype turned up many times. V gene TRBV20-1 combines with J gene TRBJ2-1; D is perhaps TRBD2 (6 bases). The CDR3 spans 13 residues. V was trimmed by 5 bases and J by 4 bases, leaving 12 bases between them. Germline V gene sequence: CDR1 DFQATT, CDR2 SNEGSKA (reference sequence). CDR3 bases: TGCAGTGCTTATATAGCGGCATACAATGAGCAGTTCTTC. It encodes CSAYIAAYNEQFF.

This clonotype was seen many times. The CDR3 is CSARERYSSGGRPSTDTQYF. CDR3 coding DNA: TGCAGTGCTAGAGAGAGATACTCTAGCGGGGGACGACCAAGCACAGATACGCAGTATTTT. The chain links TRBV20-1 to TRBJ2-3, with 10 bases that match TRBD2. Trimming cost V 0 bases and J 0 bases; bases outside gene matches: 15. The germline V gene has CDR1 DFQATT and CDR2 SNEGSKA (reference sequence). This CDR3 is 20 amino acids long.

This clonotype was observed a handful of times. The CDR3 DNA follows: TGCAGTGCTAGAGAAACGGGAGATGAGCAGTTCTTC. Translated, it gives CSARETGDEQFF. V is TRBV20-1 and J is TRBJ2-1; D may be TRBD2 (6 bases). Trimming removed 0 bases at V and 8 bases at J, with 8 bases between. Germline CDR1 DFQATT, CDR2 SNEGSKA (reference sequence). The CDR3 loop spans 12 amino acids.

This clonotype was observed many times. The chain combines TRBV28 with TRBJ2-5; D is perhaps TRBD1 or TRBD2 (5 bases each). CDR3 length equals 13 residues. The germline CDR1 and CDR2 sequences are MDHEN and SYDVKM. Trimming removed 6 bases at V and 5 bases at J, with 13 bases between. The CDR3 here is CASRRDPGETQYF. CDR3 sequence (DNA): TGTGCCAGCAGACGGGACCCGGGGGAGACCCAGTACTTC.